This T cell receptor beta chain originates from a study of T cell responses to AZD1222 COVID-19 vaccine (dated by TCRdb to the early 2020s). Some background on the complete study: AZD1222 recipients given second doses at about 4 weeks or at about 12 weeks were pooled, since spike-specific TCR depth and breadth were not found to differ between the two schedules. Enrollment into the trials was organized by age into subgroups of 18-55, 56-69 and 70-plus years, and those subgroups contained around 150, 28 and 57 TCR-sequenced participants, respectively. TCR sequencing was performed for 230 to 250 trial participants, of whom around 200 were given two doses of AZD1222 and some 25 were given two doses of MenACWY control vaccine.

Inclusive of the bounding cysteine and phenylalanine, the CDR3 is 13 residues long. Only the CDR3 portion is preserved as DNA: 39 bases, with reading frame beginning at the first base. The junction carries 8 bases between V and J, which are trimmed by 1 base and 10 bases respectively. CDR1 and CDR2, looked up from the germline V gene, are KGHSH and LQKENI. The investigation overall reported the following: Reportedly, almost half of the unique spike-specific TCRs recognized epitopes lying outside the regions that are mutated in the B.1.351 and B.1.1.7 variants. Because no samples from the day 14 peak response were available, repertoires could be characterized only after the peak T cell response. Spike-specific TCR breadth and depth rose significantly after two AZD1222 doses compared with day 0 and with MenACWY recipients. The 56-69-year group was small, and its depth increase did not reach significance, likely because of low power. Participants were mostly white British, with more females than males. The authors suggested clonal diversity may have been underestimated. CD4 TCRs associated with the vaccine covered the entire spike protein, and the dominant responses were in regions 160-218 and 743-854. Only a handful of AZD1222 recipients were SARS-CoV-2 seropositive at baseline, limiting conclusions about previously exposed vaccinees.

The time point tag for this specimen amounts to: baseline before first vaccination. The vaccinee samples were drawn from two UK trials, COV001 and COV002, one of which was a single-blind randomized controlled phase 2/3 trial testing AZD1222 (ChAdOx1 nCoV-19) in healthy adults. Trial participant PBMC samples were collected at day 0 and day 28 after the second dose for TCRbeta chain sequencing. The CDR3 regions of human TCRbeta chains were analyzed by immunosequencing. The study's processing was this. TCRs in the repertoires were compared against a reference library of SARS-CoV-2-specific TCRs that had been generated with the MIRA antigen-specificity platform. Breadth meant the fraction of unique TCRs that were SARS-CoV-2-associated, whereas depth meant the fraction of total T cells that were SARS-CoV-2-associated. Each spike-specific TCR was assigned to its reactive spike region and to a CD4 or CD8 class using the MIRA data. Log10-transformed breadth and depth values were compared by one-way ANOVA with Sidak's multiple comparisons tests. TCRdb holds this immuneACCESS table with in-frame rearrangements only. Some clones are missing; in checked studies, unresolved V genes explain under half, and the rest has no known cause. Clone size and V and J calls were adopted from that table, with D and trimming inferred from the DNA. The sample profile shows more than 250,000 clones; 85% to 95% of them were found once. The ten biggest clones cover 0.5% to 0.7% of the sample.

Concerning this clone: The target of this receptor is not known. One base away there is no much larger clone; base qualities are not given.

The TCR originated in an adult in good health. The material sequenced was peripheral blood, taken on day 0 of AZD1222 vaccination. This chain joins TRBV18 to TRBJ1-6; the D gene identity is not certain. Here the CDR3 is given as CASSPRGESPLHF. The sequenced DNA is TGTGCCAGCTCACCACGCGGGGAATCACCCCTCCACTTT.